Listed below are T cell receptor beta chains from one sample, sequenced in a study of blood T cell repertoires in COVID-19. Generated by immunoSEQ multiplex PCR, the TCRdb table keeps only in-frame clones and is missing some. Among 100,000 to 120,000 clones listed, roughly four fifths were seen once. The sequencing sample was made of peripheral blood. The receptors here all came from a woman in her 70s with acute or convalescent COVID-19. CDR3s include the opening cysteine and the closing phenylalanine or tryptophan.

V | length | CDR3
TRBV3-1/TRBV3-2 | 15 | CASSPRGALSYEQYF
TRBV6-5 | 14 | CASSYWGLTDTQYF
TRBV27 | 14 | CASSSLRFSYEQYF
TRBV19 | 16 | CASSIAPGSLGSPLHF
TRBV18 | 18 | CASSPRGQGEFSNQPQHF
TRBV5-1 | 15 | CASSYSGGDNEKLFF
TRBV6-1 | 13 | CASSELGSGTQYF
TRBV3-1/TRBV3-2 | 11 | CASSQGFRGFF
TRBV10-3 | 13 | CATETGGGQPQHF
TRBV3-1/TRBV3-2 | 15 | CASSQGSMSYNEQFF
TRBV6-6 | 15 | CASSYLTASYNEQFF
TRBV5-1 | 16 | CASSSGGQGMGSPLHF